The next 30 T cell receptor beta chains were all read from a single sample in a study of CD8 T cells in ankylosing spondylitis. Findings and limits, study-wide: Characteristic of ankylosing spondylitis blood, it appeared, was a TCR beta motif comprising fewer than 10 highly homologous variants.

A single record per CDR3 protein comes from TCRdb applying MiXCR to the 5' RACE reads. The repertoire includes fewer than 750,000 distinct CDR3 sequences, around 20% of them detected once, and 15% to 20% sits in the top ten. No antigen has been assigned to these receptors. The sequenced material came from blood, either unsorted or a sorted T cell fraction (not recorded which). The source of these receptors is a male donor with ankylosing spondylitis.

There are a few counts of this clonotype. This chain joins TRBV12-3 or TRBV12-4 and TRBJ2-7; no clear D. The CDR3 has 16 residues. V was cut by 3 bases and J by 2 bases, with 17 bases left in between. The CDR3 region has the DNA TGTGCCAGCAGTTTTCGTTGGCGGAACCGTGCCTACGAGCAGTACTTC. Amino acid sequence: CASSFRWRNRAYEQYF.

This clonotype has more than one count but fewer than ten. The V call is TRBV27, the J call TRBJ2-7; D perhaps matches TRBD1 (5 bases). Germline V CDR1 and CDR2: MNHEY, SMNVEV (reference sequence). This CDR3 is built from 14 residues. The V and J ends lost 1 base and 2 bases respectively, with 9 bases between them. The CDR3: CASSLYVGPYEQYF. In DNA form, the CDR3 reads TGTGCCAGCAGTTTATATGTGGGGCCCTACGAGCAGTACTTC.

The V call is TRBV7-3, the J call TRBJ2-3; either TRBD1 or TRBD2 may supply D (5 bases each). Trimming pared 1 base from V and 5 bases from J, leaving 10 bases between. Germline V gene sequence: CDR1 SGHTA, CDR2 FQGTGA. This CDR3 has 14 residues. Written as DNA, the CDR3 is TGTGCCAGCAGCTTAAGAGGGGCCGAAGATACGCAGTATTTT. The encoded protein is CASSLRGAEDTQYF.

This sequence joins TRBV7-9 and TRBJ2-7, with 7 bases lining up with TRBD2. The germline V gene encodes CDR1 SEHNR and CDR2 FQNEAQ (reference sequence). The CDR3 has 13 residues. Trimming cost V 4 bases and J 5 bases; bases outside gene matches: 5. Here the CDR3 DNA reads TGTGCCAGCAGCTGGGAGGGGTGGCACGAGCAGTACTTC. Translating it yields CASSWEGWHEQYF.

A few counts support this clonotype. J is TRBJ2-3 and V is TRBV11-2, with TRBD2 matching over 8 bases. V dropped 3 bases and J dropped 8; count of bases not matched to a gene: 19. Looked up from germline, CDR1 is SGHAT and CDR2 is FQNNGV. CDR3 length equals 18 residues. DNA of the CDR3: TGTGCCAGCAGCTTTTCACCCACGGGGGGGCCTCTATTAGGTACGCAGTATTTT. This sequence encodes CASSFSPTGGPLLGTQYF.

On this clonotype: One end of the junction is discordant with germline, which a read error may explain. The rearrangement links TRBV29-1 to TRBJ2-1; D remains unclear. Germline assignment: CDR1 SQVTM and CDR2 ANQGSEA. This CDR3 is 11 amino acids long. CDR3 nucleotide sequence: TGCAGGGTTGATCTCTACAATGAGCAGTTCTTC. Its translation is CRVDLYNEQFF.

This clonotype was detected a few times. V gene TRBV29-1 combines with J gene TRBJ2-1; the D gene is possibly TRBD1 (6 bases). Germline values: CDR1 SQVTM, CDR2 ANQGSEA. CDR3 length: 16 residues. Trimming shortened V by 1 base and J by 2 bases, and 15 bases separated the two germline ends. The CDR3 region is CSVEGVGGMAYNEQFF. In nucleotides, the CDR3 is TGCAGCGTTGAAGGAGTAGGGGGAATGGCCTACAATGAGCAGTTCTTC.

This clonotype was picked up a small number of times. This chain links TRBV20-1 with TRBJ1-5; 9 bases match TRBD1. The CDR3 is 14 amino acids. Germline V CDR1 and CDR2: DFQATT, SNEGSKA (reference sequence). The trim removed 6 bases at V and 3 bases at J, leaving 6 bases unmatched. Written as DNA, the CDR3 is TGCAGTGCCAGGACAGGGGACTTCAATCAGCCCCAGCATTTT. This sequence encodes CSARTGDFNQPQHF.

This clonotype occurred a few times. The rearrangement joins TRBV18 to TRBJ1-2; D is unclear. CDR1 is KGHSH and CDR2 is LQKENI in the germline V gene. V was clipped by 4 bases and J by 4 bases, with 13 bases between them. CDR3 size: 14 residues. The CDR3 spells CASSRDGNGYGYTF. The CDR3 DNA reads TGTGCCAGCTCACGAGATGGAAACGGCTATGGCTACACCTTC.

This chain links TRBV19 with TRBJ2-1; the match to TRBD1 covers 7 bases. Germline loops: CDR1 LNHDA, CDR2 SQIVND (reference sequence). The CDR3 covers 15 residues. V trimming: 5 bases; J trimming: 4 bases; junction bases outside the gene matches: 8. The CDR3 here is CASSVLRDRYNEQFF. DNA for the CDR3: TGTGCCAGTAGTGTTCTCCGGGACAGATACAATGAGCAGTTCTTC.

This clonotype appeared a few times. The chain is built from TRBV7-2 and TRBJ1-6; D perhaps matches TRBD1 (5 bases). Germline V gene sequence: CDR1 SGHTA, CDR2 FQGNSA. The CDR3 spans 14 residues. V lost 5 bases, J lost 14 bases, and 19 bases lay in between. The DNA of the CDR3 is TGTGCCAGCAGCGCCAGGACGGCCCTAGGGGCCCTCCACTTT. Translating gives CASSARTALGALHF. Full variable domain (remainder filled in from reference TRBV7-2 and TRBJ1-6): GAGVSQSPSNKVTEKGKDVELRCDPISGHTALYWYRQSLGQGLEFLIYFQGNSAPDKSGLPSDRFSAERTGGSVSTLTIQRTQQEDSAVYLCASSARTALGALHFGNGTRLTVT.

This clonotype was recorded a few times. The J gene is TRBJ2-2, the V gene TRBV5-1, with 8 bases identical to TRBD1. This CDR3 has 14 residues. Germline CDR1 is SGHRS and CDR2 is YFSETQ. Trimming cost V 1 base and J 8 bases; bases outside gene matches: 4. This chain's CDR3 is CASSLMTGVGELFF. The CDR3 bases are TGCGCCAGCAGCTTGATGACAGGGGTGGGGGAGCTGTTTTTT.

This clonotype was counted only a few times. The V gene is TRBV12-3 or TRBV12-4, the J gene TRBJ2-7; 9 bases are shared with TRBD1. This CDR3 contains 13 residues. The V segment lost 7 bases and the J segment 3 bases; nucleotides outside the gene matches: 4. The CDR3 coding sequence is TGTGCCAGCAAAAGGGGACAGGGCTACGAGCAGTACTTC. It is translated as CASKRGQGYEQYF.

This clonotype was seen more than once but under ten times. This sequence joins TRBV7-2 and TRBJ2-5; D is undetermined. The CDR3 is 14 amino acids. The germline gives CDR1 SGHTA, CDR2 FQGNSA. Trimming took 4 bases from V and 2 from J, leaving 11 bases between them. The CDR3 DNA sequence: TGTGCCAGCAGCTCCAAACTCGGTCAAGAGACCCAGTACTTC. Its protein product is CASSSKLGQETQYF.

The chain combines TRBV4-3 with TRBJ1-2; 7 bases match TRBD1. Germline V lookup: CDR1 LGHNA, CDR2 YSLEER. V shed 4 bases, J shed 3 bases, and the junction held 8 bases outside the gene matches. This CDR3 is 15 amino acids long. The CDR3 loop reads CASSPKQGTDYGYTF. The CDR3 DNA reads as TGCGCCAGCAGCCCTAAACAGGGGACGGACTATGGCTACACCTTC.

This clonotype was recorded a few times. CDR3 coding DNA: TGTGCCAGCAGTCCCCCGGCGGACTTCGATGAGCAGTTCTTC. Translating gives CASSPPADFDEQFF. This sequence joins TRBV27 and TRBJ2-1, with D perhaps matching TRBD2 (5 bases). V lost 5 bases, J lost 8 bases, and 16 bases lay in between. Looked up from germline, CDR1 is MNHEY and CDR2 is SMNVEV (reference sequence). The CDR3 covers 14 residues.

The chain employs TRBV20-1 and TRBJ2-3; either TRBD1 or TRBD2 may supply D (5 bases each). V lost 3 bases and J 5 bases, leaving 18 bases between the germline ends. Germline CDR1 DFQATT, CDR2 SNEGSKA (reference sequence). This CDR3 has 15 amino acids. In nucleotides, the CDR3 is TGCAGTGCTAGGGGGGACGACCACCGCAAAGATACGCAGTATTTT. Protein sequence: CSARGDDHRKDTQYF.

The chain combines TRBV20-1 with TRBJ2-5; 8 nucleotides match TRBD1. This CDR3 contains 15 residues. V dropped 0 bases and J dropped 5; count of bases not matched to a gene: 8. Germline CDR1 and CDR2: DFQATT and SNEGSKA (reference sequence). The CDR3 is CSARDQGTGLETQYF. CDR3 DNA sequence: TGCAGTGCTAGAGATCAAGGGACAGGACTGGAGACCCAGTACTTC.

The chain is built from TRBV12-3 or TRBV12-4 and TRBJ2-1; 7 nucleotides agree with TRBD1. CDR3 length: 13 amino acids. V shed 4 bases and J 7 bases; nucleotides not matched to a gene: 4. In DNA, the CDR3 is TGTGCCAGCAGTTCGGGACAGATTAATGAGCAGTTCTTC. Translating it yields CASSSGQINEQFF.

This clonotype was observed a few times. This chain joins TRBV10-3 and TRBJ2-5, with 8 bases matching TRBD1. Germline V gene data show CDR1 as ENHRY and CDR2 as SYGVKD. After removal of 5 bases from V and 1 base from J, the junction contained 3 bases not matched to a gene. The CDR3 loop spans 14 amino acids. The CDR3 protein is CAISWDRTQETQYF. CDR3 sequence (DNA): TGTGCCATCAGTTGGGACAGGACCCAAGAGACCCAGTACTTC.

This chain joins TRBV6-1 and TRBJ2-5; a possible D gene is TRBD2 (6 bases). The V end lost 8 bases, the J end lost 0 bases, and 13 bases lay between the germline ends. Per germline, CDR1 MNHNS and CDR2 SASEGT. The CDR3 covers 14 residues. CDR3 sequence: CASGDSQYQETQYF. CDR3 coding DNA: TGTGCCAGCGGGGACTCCCAGTACCAAGAGACCCAGTACTTC.

The chain recombines TRBV27 with TRBJ2-7, with a tentative D call TRBD1 (5 bases). V gave up 4 bases and J gave up 0 bases, with 13 bases separating them. Germline loops: CDR1 MNHEY, CDR2 SMNVEV (reference sequence). This CDR3 comprises 15 residues. The CDR3 is CASSWGGGVSYEQYF. The CDR3, as DNA: TGTGCCAGCAGTTGGGGCGGTGGCGTCTCCTACGAGCAGTACTTC.

V and J are TRBV29-1 and TRBJ2-2; tentative D call: TRBD1 (5 bases). This CDR3 has 12 amino acids. CDR1 is SQVTM and CDR2 is ANQGSEA in the germline V gene. Trimming removed 4 bases from V and 3 bases from J, with 6 bases in between. Here the CDR3 DNA reads TGCAGCGTTGCCAGGGACACCGGGGAGCTGTTTTTT. This encodes CSVARDTGELFF.

This clonotype was seen a few times. This chain uses TRBV14 with TRBJ1-2; D is ambiguous. CDR1 SGHDN and CDR2 FVKESK come from the germline V gene. This CDR3 has 13 amino acids. Trimming removed 1 base at V and 6 bases at J, with 9 bases between. As DNA, the CDR3 is TGTGCCAGCAGCCAAGTCCCCGGGGATGGCTACACCTTC. Protein sequence: CASSQVPGDGYTF.

This clonotype appeared a few times. The CDR3 DNA follows: TGTGCCAGCTCACAAATCCAGGGGGCCACGGGAACCGGGGAGCTGTTTTTT. Amino acid sequence: CASSQIQGATGTGELFF. The chain uses TRBV18 and TRBJ2-2; 8 nucleotides match TRBD1. Germline CDR1 KGHSH, CDR2 LQKENI. CDR3 length: 17 residues. J was trimmed by 5 bases and V by 4 bases; bases with no gene match: 12.

J is TRBJ1-1 and V is TRBV16; D perhaps matches TRBD1 (5 bases). CDR3 length: 14 amino acids. The germline V gene has CDR1 KGHSY and CDR2 FQNENV. V was shortened by 0 bases and J by 4 bases, with 9 bases between the two germline ends. The CDR3 bases are TGTGCCAGCAGCCAATCGGGTCAGGGCACTGAAGCTTTCTTT. Translating gives CASSQSGQGTEAFF.

This clonotype was observed at least ten times. The chain carries TRBV20-1 and TRBJ2-3; 9 nucleotides agree with TRBD2. J lost 3 bases, V lost 6 bases, and 4 bases had no gene match. This CDR3 spans 13 amino acids. Germline V gives CDR1 DFQATT, CDR2 SNEGSKA (reference sequence). The CDR3 here is CSAETSGTDTQYF. CDR3 DNA sequence: TGCAGTGCCGAGACTAGCGGTACAGATACGCAGTATTTT.

The chain is built from TRBV4-1 and TRBJ1-1; the match to TRBD1 covers 7 bases. The junction had 8 bases not matched to a gene; V was cut back by 5 bases and J by 2 bases. The CDR3 is 15 residues long. Germline V lookup: CDR1 MGHRA, CDR2 YSYEKL. For the CDR3, the DNA is TGCGCCAGCAGCAACCCCGACAGGGCCAACACTGAAGCTTTCTTT. Protein: CASSNPDRANTEAFF.

The genes are TRBV20-1 and TRBJ2-7; 8 nucleotides agree with TRBD2. CDR3 size: 11 residues. Germline V gene data show CDR1 as DFQATT and CDR2 as SNEGSKA (reference sequence). Germline trimming cut 5 bases from V and 5 bases from J; bases unmatched to any gene: 2. The CDR3 DNA reads TGCAGTGCTGGGACTAGTGACGAGCAGTACTTC. Translating gives CSAGTSDEQYF.

Worth noting for this clonotype: The conserved phenylalanine or tryptophan normally closing the CDR3 is absent here, so this likely arose from a read error. V and J are TRBV11-2 and TRBJ2-1; D remains ambiguous. Germline assignment: CDR1 SGHAT and CDR2 FQNNGV. The CDR3 contains 13 residues. The ends were cut back, 0 bases at V and 6 bases at J, with 6 bases in the middle. The CDR3 DNA reads TGTGCCAGCAGCTTAGACGGTGTCAATGAGCAGTTCCTC. Amino acids: CASSLDGVNEQFL.